These 30 T cell receptor beta chains originate from one sample sequenced in a study of T cell responses to AZD1222 COVID-19 vaccine. TCRdb's copy holds only in-frame clones and misses some; the assay was immunoSEQ multiplex PCR. Of around 120,000 clones detected, roughly 90% appear once; the ten largest clones hold less than 4%. Here the sequenced sample was peripheral blood, taken on day 0 of AZD1222 vaccination. The receptors shown here come from an adult in good health.

This clone is a singleton in its sample. The V gene is TRBV7-2, the J gene TRBJ2-5, with TRBD2 as a possible D gene (7 bases). Germline V gene sequence: CDR1 SGHTA, CDR2 FQGNSA. This CDR3 is built from 15 residues. The V gene lost 0 bases and the J gene lost 5 bases, with 13 bases spanning the gap. For the CDR3, the DNA is TGTGCCAGCAGCTTAGCGCTAGGGGGGGCCGAGACCCAGTACTTC. Amino acids: CASSLALGGAETQYF.

This sequence joins TRBV6-5 and TRBJ1-2, with a possible D match to TRBD1 (6 bases). CDR3 length: 13 amino acids. Germline CDR1 reads MNHEY; CDR2 reads SVGAGI. V was shortened by 6 bases and J by 4 bases, with 12 bases between the two germline ends. This CDR3 is CASSSTGIYGYTF. The CDR3 DNA is TGTGCCAGCAGCTCTACAGGGATCTATGGCTACACCTTC.

The rearrangement links TRBV28 to TRBJ1-2, with 7 bases fitting TRBD1. Per the germline V gene, CDR1 is MDHEN and CDR2 is SYDVKM. The CDR3 extends over 16 amino acids. V was pared by 4 bases and J by 6 bases, with 14 bases of the junction left unmatched. The CDR3 nucleotides read TGTGCCAGCAGTTCCTATTTGACAGGGAGTTGGGATGGCTACACCTTC. It specifies CASSSYLTGSWDGYTF.

The chain is built from TRBV19 and TRBJ1-5; D uncertain. V was trimmed by 5 bases and J by 3 bases, leaving 14 bases between them. This CDR3 contains 15 residues. Germline CDR1 is LNHDA and CDR2 is SQIVND (reference sequence). The CDR3 DNA follows: TGTGCCAGTAGTCCTCGCTCAGGATACAATCAGCCCCAGCATTTT. As protein: CASSPRSGYNQPQHF.

The chain combines TRBV10-3 with TRBJ2-3, with D uncertain. CDR3 length: 13 amino acids. Between the trimmed V and J ends, which lost 7 bases and 1 base, there was a span of 9 bases. Germline-derived CDR1 and CDR2 are ENHRY and SYGVKD. The CDR3 here is CAIKPDRTDTQYF. The CDR3, as DNA: TGTGCCATCAAACCGGATCGCACAGATACGCAGTATTTT.

This clone was detected once. The chain joins TRBV6-2 or TRBV6-3 to TRBJ2-5; unclear D gene. Germline CDR1 MNHEY, CDR2 SVGEGT. Trimming shortened V by 6 bases and J by 2 bases, and 13 bases separated the two germline ends. The CDR3 contains 14 residues. The CDR3 loop is CASSPISPQETQYF. Here the CDR3 DNA reads TGTGCCAGCAGCCCGATTTCGCCGCAAGAGACCCAGTACTTC.

The chain combines TRBV2 with TRBJ2-7; 11 bases agree with TRBD1. The V gene end was trimmed by 6 bases and the J gene end by 5 bases; junction bases not matched to a gene: 6. Germline V gene data show CDR1 as SNHLY and CDR2 as FYNNEI. The CDR3 contains 14 residues. The CDR3 loop reads CASRAGTGGNEQYF. The CDR3 DNA sequence: TGTGCCAGCAGGGCCGGGACAGGGGGAAACGAGCAGTACTTC.

The rearrangement uses TRBV4-3 and TRBJ2-5, with TRBD2 matching 9 bases. Trimming at V came to 0 bases and at J to 1 base, leaving 6 bases not matched to a gene. Per germline, CDR1 LGHNA and CDR2 YSLEER. The CDR3 totals 17 residues. CDR3 bases: TGCGCCAGCAGCCAAGATTTGAGCGGGGGGTTCCAAGAGACCCAGTACTTC. Its translation is CASSQDLSGGFQETQYF.

The J gene is TRBJ1-4, the V gene TRBV24-1, with D maybe TRBD1 (6 bases). Per the germline V gene, CDR1 is KGHDR and CDR2 is SFDVKD. The CDR3 loop spans 13 amino acids. The germline V and J ends were trimmed by 4 bases and 5 bases, with 7 bases remaining between them. The CDR3 region is CATSEGANEKLFF. CDR3 sequence (DNA): TGTGCCACCAGTGAGGGGGCGAATGAAAAACTGTTTTTT.

This clone was recorded only once. The chain recombines TRBV7-8 with TRBJ2-7; D gene uncertain. Trimming shortened V by 2 bases and J by 0 bases, and 14 bases separated the two germline ends. The length of the CDR3 is 16 residues. Germline values: CDR1 SGHVS, CDR2 FQNEAQ. CDR3 nucleotides: TGTGCCAGCAGCTTAACTACTCTCTCGGCCTCCTACGAGCAGTACTTC. Translated: CASSLTTLSASYEQYF.

The chain links TRBV5-1 to TRBJ2-1; TRBD2 agrees at 8 bases. The V gene end was trimmed by 4 bases and the J gene end by 0 bases; junction bases not matched to a gene: 3. The length of the CDR3 is 15 residues. Germline CDR1 SGHRS, CDR2 YFSETQ. CDR3 coding DNA: TGCGCCAGCAGCACGGGACTAGTCTCCTACAATGAGCAGTTCTTC. This gives the protein CASSTGLVSYNEQFF.

CDR3 residues: CASSPDRGFGNTIYF. DNA of the CDR3: TGTGCCAGCAGCCCCGACCGGGGTTTTGGAAACACCATATATTTT. V usage is TRBV7-2 and J usage is TRBJ1-3; D remains unclear. CDR1 and CDR2 (germline): SGHTA, FQGNSA. The CDR3 is 15 residues long. V was pared by 5 bases and J by 3 bases, with 14 bases between.

Here the CDR3 DNA reads TGTGCCAGCTCACCATCTAGCGATCGGGAGACCCAGTACTTC. Translation: CASSPSSDRETQYF. This chain uses TRBV18 with TRBJ2-5, with a possible D match to TRBD2 (6 bases). Trimming pared 2 bases from V and 5 bases from J, leaving 12 bases between. The germline gives CDR1 KGHSH, CDR2 LQKENI. The CDR3 is 14 residues long.

The J gene is TRBJ1-2, the V gene TRBV6-5; the match to TRBD1 covers 7 bases. CDR3 length: 15 residues. With 5 bases clipped from V and 6 bases from J, the junction kept 12 bases outside the gene matches. Germline CDR1 reads MNHEY; CDR2 reads SVGAGI. The CDR3 nucleotides are TGTGCCAGCAGTACAGGACAGGCAATACGGAATGGCTACACCTTC. Protein sequence: CASSTGQAIRNGYTF.

The rearrangement joins TRBV3-1 (or the pseudogene TRBV3-2) to TRBJ2-3, with D unresolved. This CDR3 has 13 residues. The V end lost 3 bases, the J end lost 2 bases, and 6 bases lay between the germline ends. Germline CDR1 and CDR2: LGHDT and YNNKEL (reference sequence). The CDR3 protein is CASSHRATDTQYF. CDR3 DNA: TGTGCCAGCAGCCACAGAGCCACAGATACGCAGTATTTT.

CDR3 amino acids: CASNDREDYEQYF. DNA for the CDR3: TGTGCCAGCAACGACAGGGAGGACTACGAGCAGTACTTC. The rearrangement links TRBV7-8 to TRBJ2-7; maybe TRBD1 (7 bases). This CDR3 is 13 amino acids long. The V gene's germline CDR1 is SGHVS and CDR2 FQNEAQ. Trimming stripped 7 bases from V and 3 bases from J, with 13 bases between.

This chain joins TRBV6-2 or TRBV6-3 and TRBJ1-5; TRBD1 might be the D (5 bases). The CDR3 loop spans 15 amino acids. CDR1 and CDR2 (germline): MNHEY, SVGEGT. The V gene lost 6 bases and the J gene lost 0 bases, with 12 bases spanning the gap. In DNA form, the CDR3 reads TGTGCCAGCAGCCGTCTGGGACTTAGCAATCAGCCCCAGCATTTT. Residues: CASSRLGLSNQPQHF.

The chain couples TRBV5-6 to TRBJ1-1, with D perhaps matching TRBD1 (6 bases). The V gene's germline CDR1 is SGHDT and CDR2 YYEEEE. This CDR3 is built from 13 residues. V was trimmed by 0 bases and J by 7 bases, leaving 10 bases between them. The CDR3 coding sequence is TGTGCCAGCAGCTTGGACAGGGAGCTTGAAGCTTTCTTT. This gives the protein CASSLDRELEAFF.

This clone was seen a single time. The chain carries TRBV5-1 and TRBJ1-1; D ambiguous. The CDR3 sequence is 14 residues long. Per the germline V gene, CDR1 is SGHRS and CDR2 is YFSETQ. With 5 bases removed from V and 7 bases from J, the gap between germline ends came to 18 bases. The CDR3 region has the DNA TGCGCCAGCAGGGTGGCGCCAGCCTCGCTTGAAGCTTTCTTT. Encoded protein: CASRVAPASLEAFF.

This clone showed up just once. The genes are TRBV4-2 and TRBJ2-4; TRBD2 might be the D (6 bases). V lost 0 bases and J lost 0, with 15 bases in between. Germline assignment: CDR1 LGHNA and CDR2 YNFKEQ. The CDR3 totals 18 residues. The CDR3 nucleotides are TGTGCCAGCAGCCAAGATCTCATCGGGACTGCAGCCAAAAACATTCAGTACTTC. This codes for CASSQDLIGTAAKNIQYF.

V gene TRBV29-1 combines with J gene TRBJ2-5; TRBD2 might be the D (6 bases). CDR1 is SQVTM and CDR2 is ANQGSEA in the germline V gene. V lost 5 bases to trimming and J lost 4 bases, with 11 bases between them. This CDR3 has 12 amino acids. The CDR3 DNA reads as TGCAGCGTTTCGGGAGCGGGAGAGACCCAGTACTTC. Residues: CSVSGAGETQYF.

This clone came up a few times. The rearrangement links TRBV6-5 to TRBJ2-7; TRBD2 aligns across 13 bases. J lost 6 bases, V lost 6 bases, and 8 bases had no gene match. Germline CDR1 MNHEY, CDR2 SVGAGI. The CDR3 sequence is 15 residues long. CDR3 nucleotides: TGTGCCAGCAGATATGGGGGACTAGCGGGGTCCGAGCAGTACTTC. Amino acid sequence: CASRYGGLAGSEQYF.

This chain joins TRBV5-6 and TRBJ2-7, with no clear D. The germline CDR1 and CDR2 sequences are SGHDT and YYEEEE. The CDR3 extends over 14 amino acids. V dropped 4 bases and J dropped 5 bases, with 16 bases sitting between them. CDR3 amino acids: CASSPFVPGDEQYF. The DNA for the CDR3 is TGTGCCAGCAGCCCATTCGTCCCTGGGGACGAGCAGTACTTC.

The chain employs TRBV29-1 and TRBJ1-2; a possible D gene is TRBD1 (5 bases). CDR3 length equals 12 residues. Germline values: CDR1 SQVTM, CDR2 ANQGSEA. Trimming removed 5 bases at V and 2 bases at J, with 9 bases between. CDR3 in amino acids: CSVWTHNYGYTF. The CDR3 nucleotides are TGCAGCGTTTGGACACACAACTATGGCTACACCTTC.

The rearrangement links TRBV6-1 to TRBJ2-1; 14 nucleotides agree with TRBD2. This CDR3 comprises 16 residues. Looked up from germline, CDR1 is MNHNS and CDR2 is SASEGT. J lost 9 bases, V lost 2 bases, and 6 bases had no gene match. In nucleotides, the CDR3 is TGTGCCAGCAGTGAAAGGACTAGCGGGGGGAAGGGTGAGCAGTTCTTC. Residues: CASSERTSGGKGEQFF.

The V gene is TRBV5-5, the J gene TRBJ1-2; D unresolved. V was clipped by 0 bases and J by 1 base, with 13 bases between them. The CDR3 spans 16 residues. CDR1 and CDR2 from the germline V gene are SGHKS and YYEKEE (reference sequence). The CDR3 sequence: CASSLAETGFNYGYTF. CDR3 sequence (DNA): TGTGCCAGCAGCTTGGCCGAGACGGGGTTTAACTATGGCTACACCTTC.

The V and J genes are TRBV19 and TRBJ1-1; D remains ambiguous. The CDR3 has 15 amino acids. The V and J ends lost 1 base and 3 bases respectively, with 12 bases between them. Germline CDR1 reads LNHDA; CDR2 reads SQIVND (reference sequence). The DNA of the CDR3 is TGTGCCAGTAGTATAGGCTTTCTGAGGGACACTGAAGCTTTCTTT. This gives the protein CASSIGFLRDTEAFF.

This chain uses TRBV12-3 or TRBV12-4 with TRBJ2-2, with D possibly TRBD2 on 6 matching bases. This CDR3 comprises 12 residues. V was cut by 6 bases and J by 6 bases, with 8 bases left in between. The CDR3 loop is CASSPSAGELFF. In nucleotides, the CDR3 is TGTGCCAGCAGCCCTAGCGCCGGGGAGCTGTTTTTT.

This clone came up a few times. The chain recombines TRBV6-6 with TRBJ2-2; possible D gene TRBD1, 6 bases. This CDR3 contains 16 residues. V lost 6 bases and J lost 3, with 17 bases in between. Germline assignment: CDR1 MNHNY and CDR2 SVGAGI (reference sequence). This CDR3 is CASSQPTGGDTGELFF. CDR3 nucleotides: TGTGCCAGCAGCCAACCGACAGGTGGAGACACCGGGGAGCTGTTTTTT.

The chain links TRBV2 to TRBJ1-4, with D perhaps matching TRBD1 (5 bases). Trimming took off 3 bases at V and 7 bases at J, with 18 bases between the two ends. From germline, CDR1 is SNHLY and CDR2 FYNNEI. This CDR3 has 16 residues. The CDR3 nucleotides are TGTGCCAGCAGTGATGGATTGGGGGGGGAGTCTGAAAAACTGTTTTTT. This sequence encodes CASSDGLGGESEKLFF.